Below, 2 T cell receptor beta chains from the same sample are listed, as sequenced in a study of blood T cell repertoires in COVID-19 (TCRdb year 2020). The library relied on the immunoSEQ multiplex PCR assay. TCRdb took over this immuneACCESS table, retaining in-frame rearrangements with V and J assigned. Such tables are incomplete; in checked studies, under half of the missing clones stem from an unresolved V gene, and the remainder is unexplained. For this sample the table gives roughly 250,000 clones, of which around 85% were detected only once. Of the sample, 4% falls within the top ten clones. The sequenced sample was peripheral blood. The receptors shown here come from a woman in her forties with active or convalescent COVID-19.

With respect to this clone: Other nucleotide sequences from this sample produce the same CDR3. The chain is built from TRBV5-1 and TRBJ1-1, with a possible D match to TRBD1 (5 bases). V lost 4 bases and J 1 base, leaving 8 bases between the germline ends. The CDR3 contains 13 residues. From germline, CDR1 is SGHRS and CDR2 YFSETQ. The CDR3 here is CASSRTGNTEAFF. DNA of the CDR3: TGCGCCAGCAGCCGAACAGGGAACACTGAAGCTTTCTTT.

The CDR3, as DNA: TGTGCCAGCAGTAAGGGACAGGGACATCAGCCCCAGCATTTT. Protein product: CASSKGQGHQPQHF. The rearrangement links TRBV27 to TRBJ1-5; 9 bases align to TRBD1. V trimming: 5 bases; J trimming: 5 bases; junction bases outside the gene matches: 4. Germline V gene lookup returns CDR1 MNHEY and CDR2 SMNVEV (reference sequence). The CDR3 spans 14 residues.